This T cell receptor beta chain was identified during a study of TIL therapy for anti-PD-1-resistant metastatic lung cancer. Background on the study: Patients then received nivolumab; progressors got lymphodepletion, TIL and IL-2. Tumors had a median PD-L1 proportion score of about 6%.

The libraries were made with immunoSEQ v3. Measured with immunoSEQ multiplex PCR; TCRdb has only the in-frame clones, and not every one. Among about 36,000 clones listed, around 67% were seen once. This clone was counted only a few times. The CDR3 has 15 residues. Per germline, CDR1 LGHNA and CDR2 YNFKEQ. V was cut by 3 bases and J by 2 bases, with 12 bases left in between. Time point of the sample: pre-treatment sample, taken before nivolumab and TIL therapy. The material was blood, obtained at baseline. V gene TRBV4-2 combines with J gene TRBJ2-3; D not certain. The clonotype comes from a person between 25 and 79 years old with non-small cell lung cancer. The chain's CDR3 is CASSQGGGDTDTQYF. CDR3 coding DNA: TGTGCCAGCAGCCAGGGCGGCGGAGACACAGATACGCAGTATTTT.